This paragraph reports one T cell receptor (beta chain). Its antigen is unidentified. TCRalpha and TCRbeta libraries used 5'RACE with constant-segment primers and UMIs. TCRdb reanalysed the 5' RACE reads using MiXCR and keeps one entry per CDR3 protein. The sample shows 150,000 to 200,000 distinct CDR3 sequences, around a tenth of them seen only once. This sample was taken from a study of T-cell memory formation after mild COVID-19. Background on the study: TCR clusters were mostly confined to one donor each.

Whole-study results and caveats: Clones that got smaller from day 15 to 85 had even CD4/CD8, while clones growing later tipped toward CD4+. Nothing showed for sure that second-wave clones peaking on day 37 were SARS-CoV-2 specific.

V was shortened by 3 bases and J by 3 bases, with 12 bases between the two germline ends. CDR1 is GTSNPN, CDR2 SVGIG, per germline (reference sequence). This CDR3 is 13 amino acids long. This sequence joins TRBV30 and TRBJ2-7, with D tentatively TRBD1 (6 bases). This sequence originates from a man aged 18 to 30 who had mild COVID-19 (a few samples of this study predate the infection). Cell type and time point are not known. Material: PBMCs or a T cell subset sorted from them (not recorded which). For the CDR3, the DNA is TGTGCCTGGAGAACCTGGACAGACTACGAGCAGTACTTC. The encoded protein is CAWRTWTDYEQYF.